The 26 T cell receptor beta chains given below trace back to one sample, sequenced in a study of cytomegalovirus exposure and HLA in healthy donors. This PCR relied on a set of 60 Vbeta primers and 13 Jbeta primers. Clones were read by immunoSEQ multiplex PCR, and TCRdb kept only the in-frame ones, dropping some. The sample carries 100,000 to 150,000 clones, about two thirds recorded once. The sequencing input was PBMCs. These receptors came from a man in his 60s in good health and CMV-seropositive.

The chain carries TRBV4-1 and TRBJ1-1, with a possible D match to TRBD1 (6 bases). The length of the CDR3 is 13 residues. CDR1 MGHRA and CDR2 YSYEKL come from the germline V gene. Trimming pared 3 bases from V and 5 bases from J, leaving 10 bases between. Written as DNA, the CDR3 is TGCGCCAGCAGCCAGAGTCAGGGGACTGAAGCTTTCTTT. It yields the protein CASSQSQGTEAFF.

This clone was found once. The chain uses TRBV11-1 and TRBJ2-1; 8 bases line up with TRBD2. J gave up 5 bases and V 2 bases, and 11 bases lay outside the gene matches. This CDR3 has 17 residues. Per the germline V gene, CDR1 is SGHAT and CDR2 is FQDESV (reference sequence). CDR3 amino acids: CASSLSIGGGPNNEQFF. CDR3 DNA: TGTGCCAGCAGCTTATCCATCGGCGGGGGGCCGAACAATGAGCAGTTCTTC.

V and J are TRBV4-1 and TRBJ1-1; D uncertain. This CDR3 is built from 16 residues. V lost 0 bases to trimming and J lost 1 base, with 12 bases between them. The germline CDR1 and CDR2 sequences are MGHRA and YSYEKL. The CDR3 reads CASSQDEAATNTEAFF. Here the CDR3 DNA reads TGCGCCAGCAGCCAAGACGAGGCAGCGACGAACACTGAAGCTTTCTTT.

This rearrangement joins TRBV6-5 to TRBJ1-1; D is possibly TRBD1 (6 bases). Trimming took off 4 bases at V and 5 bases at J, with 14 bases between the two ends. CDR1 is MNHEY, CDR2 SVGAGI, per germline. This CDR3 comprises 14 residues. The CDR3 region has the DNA TGTGCCAGCAGTTCACAGGGTAGGGAAACTGAAGCTTTCTTT. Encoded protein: CASSSQGRETEAFF.

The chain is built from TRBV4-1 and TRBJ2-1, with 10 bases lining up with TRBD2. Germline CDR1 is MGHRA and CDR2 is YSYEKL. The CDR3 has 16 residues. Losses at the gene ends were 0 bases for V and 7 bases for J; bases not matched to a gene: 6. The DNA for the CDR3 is TGCGCCAGCAGCCAAGATTCTAGCGGGGGTGGGAATGAGCAGTTCTTC. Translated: CASSQDSSGGGNEQFF.

The CDR3 DNA reads as TGTGCCACCACGACCCAACCGACAGGGAGGCGGCATTTT. This encodes CATTTQPTGRRHF. The chain joins TRBV6-1 to TRBJ1-5; 7 nucleotides align to TRBD1. Germline CDR1 is MNHNS and CDR2 is SASEGT. Trimming removed 10 bases from V and 15 bases from J; junction bases left unmatched: 18. CDR3 length equals 13 residues.

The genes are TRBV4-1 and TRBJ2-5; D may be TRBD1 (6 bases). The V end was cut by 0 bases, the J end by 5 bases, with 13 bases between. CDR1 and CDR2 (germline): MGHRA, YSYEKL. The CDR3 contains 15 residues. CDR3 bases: TGCGCCAGCAGCCAAGACCAGGGGCATGGGGAGACCCAGTACTTC. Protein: CASSQDQGHGETQYF.

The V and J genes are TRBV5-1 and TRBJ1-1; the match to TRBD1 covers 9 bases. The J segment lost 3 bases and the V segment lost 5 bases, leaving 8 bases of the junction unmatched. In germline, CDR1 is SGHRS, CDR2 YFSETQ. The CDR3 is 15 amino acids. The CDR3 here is CASSPGTGKYTEAFF. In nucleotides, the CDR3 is TGCGCCAGCAGTCCCGGGACAGGGAAATACACTGAAGCTTTCTTT.

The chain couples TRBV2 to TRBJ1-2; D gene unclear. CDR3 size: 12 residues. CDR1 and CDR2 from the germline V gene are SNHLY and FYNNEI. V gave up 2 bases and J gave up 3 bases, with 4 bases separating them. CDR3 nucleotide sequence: TGTGCCAGCAGTGAACAGTACTATGGCTACACCTTC. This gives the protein CASSEQYYGYTF. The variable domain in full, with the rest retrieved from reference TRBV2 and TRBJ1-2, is EPEVTQTPSHQVTQMGQEVILRCVPISNHLYFYWYRQILGQKVEFLVSFYNNEISEKSEIFDDQFSVERPDGSNFTLKIRSTKLEDSAMYFCASSEQYYGYTFGSGTRLTVV.

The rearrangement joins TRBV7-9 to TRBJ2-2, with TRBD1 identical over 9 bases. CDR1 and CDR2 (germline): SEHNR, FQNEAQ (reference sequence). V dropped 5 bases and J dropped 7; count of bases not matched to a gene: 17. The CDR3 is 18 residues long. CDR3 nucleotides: TGTGCCAGCAGCCCAGGACCGGGACAGGGTTTTAATGGCGGGGAGCTGTTTTTT. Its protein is CASSPGPGQGFNGGELFF.

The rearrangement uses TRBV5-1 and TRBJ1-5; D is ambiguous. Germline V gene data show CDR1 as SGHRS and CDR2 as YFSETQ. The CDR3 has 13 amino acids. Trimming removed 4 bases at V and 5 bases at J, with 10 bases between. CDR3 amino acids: CASSPSTDQPQHF. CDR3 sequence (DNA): TGCGCCAGCAGCCCCAGTACCGATCAGCCCCAGCATTTT. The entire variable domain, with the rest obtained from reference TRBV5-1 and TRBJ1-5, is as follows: KAGVTQTPRYLIKTRGQQVTLSCSPISGHRSVSWYQQTPGQGLQFLFEYFSETQRNKGNFPGRFSGRQFSNSRSEMNVSTLELGDSALYLCASSPSTDQPQHFGDGTRLSIL.

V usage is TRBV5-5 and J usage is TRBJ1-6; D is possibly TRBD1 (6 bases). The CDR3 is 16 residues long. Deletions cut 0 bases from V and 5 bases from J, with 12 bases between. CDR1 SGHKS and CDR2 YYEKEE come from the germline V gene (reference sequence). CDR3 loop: CASSLDQQGNNSPLHF. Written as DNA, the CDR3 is TGTGCCAGCAGCTTGGACCAACAGGGAAATAATTCACCCCTCCACTTT.

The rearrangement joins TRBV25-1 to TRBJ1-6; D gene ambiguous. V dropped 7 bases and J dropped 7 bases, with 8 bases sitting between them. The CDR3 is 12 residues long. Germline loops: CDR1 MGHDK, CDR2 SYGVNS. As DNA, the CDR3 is TGTGCCAGCAAAGCCGGGAATTCACCCCTCCACTTT. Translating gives CASKAGNSPLHF. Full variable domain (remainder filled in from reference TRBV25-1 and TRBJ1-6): EADIYQTPRYLVIGTGKKITLECSQTMGHDKMYWYQQDPGMELHLIHYSYGVNSTEKGDLSSESTVSRIRTEHFPLTLESARPSHTSQYLCASKAGNSPLHFGNGTRLTVT.

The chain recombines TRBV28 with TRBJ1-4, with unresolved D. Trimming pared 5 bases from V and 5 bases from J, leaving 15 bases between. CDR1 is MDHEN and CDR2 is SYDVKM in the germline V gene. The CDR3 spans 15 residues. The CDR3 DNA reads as TGTGCCAGCAGTAACCTGGGAGCGGTAAATGAAAAACTGTTTTTT. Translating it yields CASSNLGAVNEKLFF.

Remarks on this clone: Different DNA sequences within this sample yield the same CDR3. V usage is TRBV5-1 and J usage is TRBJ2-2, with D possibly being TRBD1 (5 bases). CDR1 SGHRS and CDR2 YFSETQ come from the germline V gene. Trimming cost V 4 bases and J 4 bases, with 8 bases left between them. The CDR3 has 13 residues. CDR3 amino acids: CASSPQGTGELFF. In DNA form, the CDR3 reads TGCGCCAGCAGCCCGCAGGGCACCGGGGAGCTGTTTTTT.

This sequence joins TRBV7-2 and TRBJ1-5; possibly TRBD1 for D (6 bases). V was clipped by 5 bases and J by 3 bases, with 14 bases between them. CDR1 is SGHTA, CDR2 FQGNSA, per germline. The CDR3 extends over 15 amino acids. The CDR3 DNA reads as TGTGCCAGCAGCGCCCAGGGGAGGGACAATCAGCCCCAGCATTTT. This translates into CASSAQGRDNQPQHF.

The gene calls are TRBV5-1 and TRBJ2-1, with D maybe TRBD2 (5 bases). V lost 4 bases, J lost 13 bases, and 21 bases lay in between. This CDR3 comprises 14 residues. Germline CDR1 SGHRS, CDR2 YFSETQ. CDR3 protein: CASSTLPGEVGQFF. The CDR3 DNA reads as TGCGCCAGCAGCACCCTTCCCGGGGAAGTGGGACAGTTCTTC.

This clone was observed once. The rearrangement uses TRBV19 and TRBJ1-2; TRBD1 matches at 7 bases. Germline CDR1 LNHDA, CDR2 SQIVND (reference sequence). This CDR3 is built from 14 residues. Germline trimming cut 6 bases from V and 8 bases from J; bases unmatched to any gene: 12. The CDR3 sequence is CASRTVDRVGGYTF. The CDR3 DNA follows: TGTGCCAGTAGGACGGTTGACAGGGTTGGCGGCTACACCTTC.

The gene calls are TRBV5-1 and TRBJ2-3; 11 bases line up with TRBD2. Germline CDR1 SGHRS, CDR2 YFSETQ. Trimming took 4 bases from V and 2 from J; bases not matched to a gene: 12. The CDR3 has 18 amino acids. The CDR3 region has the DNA TGCGCCAGCAGCGACGGGACTAGCGGTACAATACTCACAGATACGCAGTATTTT. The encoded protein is CASSDGTSGTILTDTQYF.

The DNA of the CDR3 is TGTGCCAGTACCGCCCCGCCGGGACAGGGAACAGATACGCAGTATTTT. Translating it yields CASTAPPGQGTDTQYF. V is TRBV19 and J is TRBJ2-3, with 9 nucleotides matching TRBD1. CDR1 is LNHDA, CDR2 SQIVND, per germline (reference sequence). CDR3 length: 16 residues. V trimming: 7 bases; J trimming: 3 bases; junction bases outside the gene matches: 11. Variable domain in full (rest from reference TRBV19 and TRBJ2-3): DGGITQSPKYLFRKEGQNVTLSCEQNLNHDAMYWYRQDPGQGLRLIYYSQIVNDFQKGDIAEGYSVSREKKESFPLTVTSAQKNPTAFYLCASTAPPGQGTDTQYFGPGTRLTVL.

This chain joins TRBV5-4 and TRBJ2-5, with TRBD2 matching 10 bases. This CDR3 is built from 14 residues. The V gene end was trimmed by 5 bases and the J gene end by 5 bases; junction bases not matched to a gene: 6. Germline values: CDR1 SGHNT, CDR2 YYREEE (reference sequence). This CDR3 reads CASRPAGGLETQYF. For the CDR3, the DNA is TGTGCCAGCAGACCAGCGGGGGGGCTGGAGACCCAGTACTTC.

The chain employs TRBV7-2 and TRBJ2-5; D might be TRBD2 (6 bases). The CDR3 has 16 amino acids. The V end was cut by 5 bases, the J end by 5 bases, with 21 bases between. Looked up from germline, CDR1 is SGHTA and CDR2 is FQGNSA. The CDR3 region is CASSPQGVAARETQYF. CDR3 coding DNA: TGTGCCAGCAGCCCCCAAGGGGTAGCGGCCCGGGAGACCCAGTACTTC.

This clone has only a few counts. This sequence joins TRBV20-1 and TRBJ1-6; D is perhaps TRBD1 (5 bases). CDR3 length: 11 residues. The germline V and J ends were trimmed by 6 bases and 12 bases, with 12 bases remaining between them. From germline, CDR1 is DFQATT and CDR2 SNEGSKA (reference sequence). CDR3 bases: TGCAGTGCACCGACAGCATTACCCCTCCACTTT. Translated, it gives CSAPTALPLHF.

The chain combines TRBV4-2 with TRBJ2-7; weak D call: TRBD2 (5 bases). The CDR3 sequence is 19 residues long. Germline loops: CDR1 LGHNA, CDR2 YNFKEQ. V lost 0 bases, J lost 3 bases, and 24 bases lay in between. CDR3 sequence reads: CASSQEANRRGFPDYEQYF. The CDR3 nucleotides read TGTGCCAGCAGCCAAGAAGCGAATAGGAGAGGGTTCCCAGACTACGAGCAGTACTTC.

The CDR3 nucleotides read TGTGCCAGCAGTCCCTCGACCCGACCAGGCCAAGAGACCCAGTACTTC. It codes for CASSPSTRPGQETQYF. This chain connects TRBV27 to TRBJ2-5; D is unresolved. CDR3 length equals 16 residues. The V gene's germline CDR1 is MNHEY and CDR2 SMNVEV (reference sequence). With 5 bases removed from V and 1 base from J, the gap between germline ends came to 17 bases.

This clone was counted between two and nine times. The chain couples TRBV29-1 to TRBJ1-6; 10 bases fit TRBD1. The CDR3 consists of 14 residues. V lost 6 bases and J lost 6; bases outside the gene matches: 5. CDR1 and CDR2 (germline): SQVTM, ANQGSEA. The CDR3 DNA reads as TGCAGCGTACGGACAGGGGGTGCTAATTCACCCCTCCACTTT. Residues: CSVRTGGANSPLHF.